This T cell receptor beta chain was sequenced for a study of T cell responses to AZD1222 COVID-19 vaccine. About the study: Second doses were pooled across both intervals (about 4 or about 12 weeks).

V lost 6 bases to trimming and J lost 8 bases; unmatched junction nucleotides: 3. From germline, CDR1 is MNHEY and CDR2 SMNVEV (reference sequence). The CDR3 consists of 13 residues. Libraries were prepared by immunoSEQ multiplex PCR; TCRdb keeps only in-frame clonotypes and omits some of them. The sample holds 100,000 to 150,000 clones, around 84% seen once. Of note for this clone: Antigen: not known.

Findings of the study overall: Across spike, vaccine-associated CD4 TCRs were found, dominant at 160-218 and 743-854. Repertoires were sampled only after the peak T cell response. Clonal diversity may have been underestimated in mostly white British donors.

This sequence was found in an adult in good health. The input for sequencing was peripheral blood, taken on day 0 of AZD1222 vaccination. The V gene is TRBV27, the J gene TRBJ1-4, with TRBD1 matching over 10 bases. CDR3 loop: CASSPGQGEKLFF. In DNA, the CDR3 is TGTGCCAGCAGCCCGGGACAGGGGGAAAAACTGTTTTTT.